The clone carrying this T cell receptor beta chain was observed a handful of times. The sample's time point: pre-sensitization, week 0. Treatment defined: therapeutic diphenylcyclopropenone sensitization with weekly scalp DPC. MiXCR, applied by TCRdb to the RACE reads, yields one record per CDR3 protein. The sample records around 57,000 distinct CDR3 sequences, 11% being singletons. The sample belongs to a study of human T cells and chemical hapten exposure. V was trimmed by 6 bases and J by 8 bases, leaving 18 bases between them. There are 14 residues in the CDR3. Germline V gene lookup returns CDR1 MNHEY and CDR2 SVGEGT.

The clonotype comes from a middle-aged woman with alopecia areata. Some clones in this sample may be carry-over from other donors' samples. The gene calls are TRBV6-2 or TRBV6-3 and TRBJ2-3; D is perhaps TRBD2 (6 bases). The material was whole blood, obtained in connection with sensitization to the hapten diphenylcyclopropenone (DPC). CDR3 amino acids: CASSRSGGAGTQYF. DNA for the CDR3: TGTGCCAGCAGCCGCAGTGGCGGGGCAGGTACGCAGTATTTT.